Ten or more counts support the clone carrying this TCR beta chain. The data derive from a study of T cells in Graves' hyperthyroidism and ophthalmopathy. Looked up from germline, CDR1 is KGHDR and CDR2 is SFDVKD. The CDR3 extends over 15 amino acids. The germline V and J ends were trimmed by 4 bases and 2 bases, with 10 bases remaining between them. The hyperthyroidism patients had all been newly diagnosed, and their disease duration was under 2 months. Their ages ranged from 18 to 65 years. Patients with uncontrolled infections, other autoimmune diseases, pregnancy or lactation were excluded. Amplification yielded TCR beta CDR3 regions, with RNA transcripts as the source. The HTBI primer set served for first-round RT-PCR of the TCR CDR3. TCRdb processed the multiplex PCR reads anew with MiXCR; each CDR3 protein has one entry. The sample has almost 600,000 distinct CDR3 sequences, approximately 44% seen once.

This sequence originates from a woman under 30 with Graves' hyperthyroidism. Sequencing was performed on peripheral blood or thyroid tissue (not recorded which). The chain uses TRBV24-1 and TRBJ2-2; D is possibly TRBD2 (6 bases). The CDR3 DNA follows: TGTGCCACCAGTGACGGGGGACCCAACACCGGGGAGCTGTTTTTT. Translation: CATSDGGPNTGELFF.